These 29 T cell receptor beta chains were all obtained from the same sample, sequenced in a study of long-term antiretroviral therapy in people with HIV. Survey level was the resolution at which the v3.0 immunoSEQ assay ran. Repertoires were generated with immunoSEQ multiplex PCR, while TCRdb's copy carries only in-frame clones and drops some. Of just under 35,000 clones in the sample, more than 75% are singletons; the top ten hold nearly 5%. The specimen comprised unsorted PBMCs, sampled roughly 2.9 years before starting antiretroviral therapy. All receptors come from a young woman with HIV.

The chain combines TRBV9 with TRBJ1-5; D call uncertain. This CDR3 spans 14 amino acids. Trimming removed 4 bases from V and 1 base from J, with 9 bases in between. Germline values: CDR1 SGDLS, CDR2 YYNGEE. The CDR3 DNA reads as TGTGCCAGCAGCTACGACCCCAGCAATCAGCCCCAGCATTTT. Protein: CASSYDPSNQPQHF.

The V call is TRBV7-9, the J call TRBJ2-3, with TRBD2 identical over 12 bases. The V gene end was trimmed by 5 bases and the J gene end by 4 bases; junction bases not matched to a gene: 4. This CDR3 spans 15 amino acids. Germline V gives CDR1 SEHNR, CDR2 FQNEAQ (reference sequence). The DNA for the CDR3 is TGTGCCAGCAGCGCTAGCGGGGGGGGAGCAGATACGCAGTATTTT. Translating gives CASSASGGGADTQYF.

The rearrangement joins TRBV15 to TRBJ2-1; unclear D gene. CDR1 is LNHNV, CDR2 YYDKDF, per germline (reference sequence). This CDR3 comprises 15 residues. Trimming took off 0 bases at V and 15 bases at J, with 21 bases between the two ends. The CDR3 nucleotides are TGTGCCACCAGCAGAGATCGGTTGCCCGAGATCTGGGGGTTCTTC. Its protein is CATSRDRLPEIWGFF.

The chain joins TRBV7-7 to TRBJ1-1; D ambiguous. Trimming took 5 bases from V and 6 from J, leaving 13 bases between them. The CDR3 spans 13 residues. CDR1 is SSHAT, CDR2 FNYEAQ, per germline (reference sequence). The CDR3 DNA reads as TGTGCCAGCAGCCCATTGGGGAGCTCTGAAGCTTTCTTT. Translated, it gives CASSPLGSSEAFF. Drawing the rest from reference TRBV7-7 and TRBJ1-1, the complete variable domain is GAGVSQSPRYKVTKRGQDVTLRCDPISSHATLYWYQQALGQGPEFLTYFNYEAQPDKSGLPSDRFSAERPEGSISTLTIQRTEQRDSAMYRCASSPLGSSEAFFGQGTRLTVV.

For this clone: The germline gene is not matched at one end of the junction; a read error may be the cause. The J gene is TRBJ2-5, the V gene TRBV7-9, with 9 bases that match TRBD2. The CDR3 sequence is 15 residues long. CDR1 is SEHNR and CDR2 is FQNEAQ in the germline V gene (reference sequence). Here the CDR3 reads CASSLAGANQETQYF. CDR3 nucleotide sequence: TGTGCCAGCAGTTTAGCGGGGGCCAACCAAGAGACCCAGTACTTC. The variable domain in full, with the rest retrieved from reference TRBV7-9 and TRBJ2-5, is DTGVSQNPRHKITKRGQNVTFRCDPISEHNRLYWYRQTLGQGPEFLTYFQNEAQLEKSRLLSDRFSAERPKGSFSTLEIQRTEQGDSAMYLCASSLAGANQETQYFGPGTRLLVL.

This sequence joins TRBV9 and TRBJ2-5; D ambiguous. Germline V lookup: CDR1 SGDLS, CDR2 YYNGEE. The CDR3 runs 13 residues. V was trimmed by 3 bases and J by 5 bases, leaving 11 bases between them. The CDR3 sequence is CASSARDLETQYF. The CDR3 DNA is TGTGCCAGCAGCGCTAGGGATTTGGAGACCCAGTACTTC.

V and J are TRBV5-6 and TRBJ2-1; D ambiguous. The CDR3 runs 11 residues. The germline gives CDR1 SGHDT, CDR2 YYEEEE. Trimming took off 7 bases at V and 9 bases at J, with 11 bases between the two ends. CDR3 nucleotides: TGTGCCAGCGGATCACAAGTTGAGCAGTTCTTC. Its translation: CASGSQVEQFF.

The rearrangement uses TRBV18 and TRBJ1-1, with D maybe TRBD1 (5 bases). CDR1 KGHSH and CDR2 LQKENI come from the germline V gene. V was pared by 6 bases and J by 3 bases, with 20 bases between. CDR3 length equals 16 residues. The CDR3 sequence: CASSPSGLQGDTEAFF. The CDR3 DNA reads TGTGCCAGCTCCCCGAGTGGGCTGCAGGGTGACACTGAAGCTTTCTTT.

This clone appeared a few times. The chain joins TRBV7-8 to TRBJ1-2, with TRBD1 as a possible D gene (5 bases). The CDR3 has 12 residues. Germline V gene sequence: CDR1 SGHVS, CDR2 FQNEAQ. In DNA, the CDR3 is TGTGTCCAGGTAAGGGGTAACTATGGCTACACCTTC. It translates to CVQVRGNYGYTF.

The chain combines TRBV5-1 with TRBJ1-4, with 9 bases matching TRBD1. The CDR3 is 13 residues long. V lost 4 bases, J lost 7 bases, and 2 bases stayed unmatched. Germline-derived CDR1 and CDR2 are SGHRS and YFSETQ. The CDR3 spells CASSRQGGEKLFF. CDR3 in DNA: TGCGCCAGCAGCCGACAGGGGGGTGAAAAACTGTTTTTT.

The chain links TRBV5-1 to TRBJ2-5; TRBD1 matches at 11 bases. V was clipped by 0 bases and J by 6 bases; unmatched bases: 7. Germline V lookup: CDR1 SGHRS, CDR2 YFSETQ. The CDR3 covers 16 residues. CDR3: CASSLAGTGGRKTQYF. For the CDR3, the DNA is TGCGCCAGCAGCTTGGCCGGGACAGGGGGGCGAAAGACCCAGTACTTC.

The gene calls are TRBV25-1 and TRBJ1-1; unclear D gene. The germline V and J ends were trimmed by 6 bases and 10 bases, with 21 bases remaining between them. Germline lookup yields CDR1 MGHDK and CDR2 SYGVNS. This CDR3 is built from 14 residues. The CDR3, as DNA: TGTGCCAGCAGCCTCCGGGGTCTTCCGACATTAGCTTTCTTT. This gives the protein CASSLRGLPTLAFF.

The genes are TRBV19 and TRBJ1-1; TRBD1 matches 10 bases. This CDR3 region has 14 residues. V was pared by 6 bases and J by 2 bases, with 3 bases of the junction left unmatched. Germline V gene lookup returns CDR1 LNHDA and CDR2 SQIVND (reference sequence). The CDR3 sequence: CASSRQGANTEAFF. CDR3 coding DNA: TGTGCCAGTAGCCGACAGGGGGCCAACACTGAAGCTTTCTTT.

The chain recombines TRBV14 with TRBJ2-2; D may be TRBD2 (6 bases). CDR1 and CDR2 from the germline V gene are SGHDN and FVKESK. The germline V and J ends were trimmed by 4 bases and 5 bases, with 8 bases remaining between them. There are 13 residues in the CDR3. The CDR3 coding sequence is TGTGCCAGCAGCCCCCGGGAGACCGGGGAGCTGTTTTTT. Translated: CASSPRETGELFF.

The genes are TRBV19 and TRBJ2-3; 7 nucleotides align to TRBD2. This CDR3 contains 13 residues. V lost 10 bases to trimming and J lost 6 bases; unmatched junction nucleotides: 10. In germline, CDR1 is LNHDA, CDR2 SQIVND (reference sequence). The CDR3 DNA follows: TGTGCCACCCACAGCGGGGCTACCGATACGCAGTATTTT. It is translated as CATHSGATDTQYF.

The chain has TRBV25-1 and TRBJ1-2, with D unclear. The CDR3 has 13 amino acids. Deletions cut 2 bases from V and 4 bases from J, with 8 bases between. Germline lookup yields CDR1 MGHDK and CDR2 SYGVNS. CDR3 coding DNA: TGTGCCAGCAGTGAACCCAGCAGCTATGGCTACACCTTC. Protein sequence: CASSEPSSYGYTF.

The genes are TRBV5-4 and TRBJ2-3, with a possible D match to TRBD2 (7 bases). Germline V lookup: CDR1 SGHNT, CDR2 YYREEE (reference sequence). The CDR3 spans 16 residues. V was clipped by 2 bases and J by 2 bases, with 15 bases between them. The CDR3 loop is CASSFEGRGTTDTQYF. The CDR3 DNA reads TGTGCCAGCAGCTTTGAGGGGAGGGGGACCACAGATACGCAGTATTTT.

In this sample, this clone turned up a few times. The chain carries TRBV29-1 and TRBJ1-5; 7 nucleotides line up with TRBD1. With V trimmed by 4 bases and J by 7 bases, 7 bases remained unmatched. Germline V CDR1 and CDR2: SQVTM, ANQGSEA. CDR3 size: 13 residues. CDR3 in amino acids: CSVVDRMGQPQHF. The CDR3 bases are TGCAGCGTTGTGGACAGGATGGGCCAGCCCCAGCATTTT.

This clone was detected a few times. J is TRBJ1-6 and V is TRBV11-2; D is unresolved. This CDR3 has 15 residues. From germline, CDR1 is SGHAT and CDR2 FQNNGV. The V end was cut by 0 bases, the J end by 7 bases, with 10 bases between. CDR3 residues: CASSLDPGWNSPLHF. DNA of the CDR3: TGTGCCAGCAGCTTAGATCCGGGATGGAATTCACCCCTCCACTTT. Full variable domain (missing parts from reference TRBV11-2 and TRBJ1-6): EAGVAQSPRYKIIEKRQSVAFWCNPISGHATLYWYQQILGQGPKLLIQFQNNGVVDDSQLPKDRFSAERLKGVDSTLKIQPAKLEDSAVYLCASSLDPGWNSPLHFGNGTRLTVT.

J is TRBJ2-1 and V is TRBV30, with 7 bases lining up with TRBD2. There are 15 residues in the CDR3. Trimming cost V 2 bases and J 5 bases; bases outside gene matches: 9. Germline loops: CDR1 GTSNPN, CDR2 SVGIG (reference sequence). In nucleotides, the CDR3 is TGTGCCTGGAGTCCGGGGCGGACTAGAGACAATGAGCAGTTCTTC. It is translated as CAWSPGRTRDNEQFF.

CDR3 region: CASSLWDAYNEQFF. The CDR3 DNA sequence: TGTGCCAGTAGTCTGTGGGACGCTTACAATGAGCAGTTCTTC. V gene TRBV19 combines with J gene TRBJ2-1; D is perhaps TRBD1 or TRBD2 (5 bases each). The CDR3 is 14 amino acids. The V gene lost 5 bases and the J gene lost 4 bases, with 12 bases spanning the gap. The V gene's germline CDR1 is LNHDA and CDR2 SQIVND (reference sequence).

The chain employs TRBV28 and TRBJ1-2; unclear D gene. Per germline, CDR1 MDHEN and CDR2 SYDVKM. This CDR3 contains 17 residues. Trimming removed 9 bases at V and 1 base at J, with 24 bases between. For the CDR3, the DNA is TGTGCCAGTCACCCCGCCCGCCCCGGGCAAGTTAACTATGGCTACACCTTC. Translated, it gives CASHPARPGQVNYGYTF.

The chain's CDR3 is CASSPKSPAEAFF. Written as DNA, the CDR3 is TGTGCCAGCAGTCCAAAGTCCCCGGCTGAAGCTTTCTTT. The V call is TRBV6-5, the J call TRBJ1-1, with D uncertain. Germline V gene sequence: CDR1 MNHEY, CDR2 SVGAGI. The CDR3 sequence is 13 residues long. Trimming removed 5 bases from V and 6 bases from J, with 13 bases in between.

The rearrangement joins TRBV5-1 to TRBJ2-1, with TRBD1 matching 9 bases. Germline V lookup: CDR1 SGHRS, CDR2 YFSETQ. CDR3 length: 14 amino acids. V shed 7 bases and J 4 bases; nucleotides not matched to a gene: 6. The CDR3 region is CASLRDRDYNEQFF. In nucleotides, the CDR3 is TGCGCCAGCCTGAGGGACAGGGATTACAATGAGCAGTTCTTC.

CDR3 sequence (DNA): TGTGCCAGCAGCTCCAATGTGGGACACTCAACCGGGGAGCTGTTTTTT. This sequence encodes CASSSNVGHSTGELFF. V usage is TRBV5-4 and J usage is TRBJ2-2; perhaps TRBD1 as D (6 bases). Trimming took 3 bases from V and 5 from J, leaving 17 bases between them. Germline V CDR1 and CDR2: SGHNT, YYREEE (reference sequence). The CDR3 length is 16 residues.

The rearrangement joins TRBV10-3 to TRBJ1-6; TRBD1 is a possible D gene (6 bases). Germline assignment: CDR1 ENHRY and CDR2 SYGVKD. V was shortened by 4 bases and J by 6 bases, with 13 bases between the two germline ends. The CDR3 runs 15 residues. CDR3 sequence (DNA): TGTGCCATCAGTGCTTTCGAAGGGGGTAATTCACCCCTCCACTTT. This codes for CAISAFEGGNSPLHF.

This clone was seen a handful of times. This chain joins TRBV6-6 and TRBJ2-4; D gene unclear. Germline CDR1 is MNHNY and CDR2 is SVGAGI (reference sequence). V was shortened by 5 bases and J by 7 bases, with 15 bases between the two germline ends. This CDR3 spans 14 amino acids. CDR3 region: CASSPLLYGNIQYF. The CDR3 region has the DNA TGTGCCAGCAGTCCCCTTTTGTACGGTAACATTCAGTACTTC.

The CDR3 sequence: CASSTGQTYEQYV. DNA of the CDR3: TGTGCCAGCAGTACAGGACAGACCTACGAGCAGTACGTC. The chain combines TRBV7-8 with TRBJ2-7; D possibly corresponds to TRBD1 (6 bases). The germline V gene encodes CDR1 SGHVS and CDR2 FQNEAQ. This CDR3 has 13 residues. Between the trimmed V and J ends, which lost 6 bases and 2 bases, there was a span of 11 bases.

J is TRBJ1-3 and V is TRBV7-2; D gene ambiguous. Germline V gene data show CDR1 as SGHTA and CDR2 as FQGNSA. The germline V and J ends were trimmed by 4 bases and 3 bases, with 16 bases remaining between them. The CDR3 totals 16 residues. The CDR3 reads CASSSRTLGVGNTIYF. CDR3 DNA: TGTGCCAGCAGCTCTCGGACGTTAGGCGTTGGAAACACCATATATTTT.